This T cell receptor (beta chain) was profiled in a study of chemoradiotherapy in HPV16-positive cancers. Libraries were prepared by immunoSEQ multiplex PCR; TCRdb keeps only in-frame clonotypes and omits some of them. The sample holds under 85,000 clones, roughly 86% seen once. The CDR3 has 15 amino acids. J lost 7 bases, V lost 4 bases, and 7 bases had no gene match. Germline CDR1 MNHEY, CDR2 SVGAGI. Sequences were derived from blood, sampled from a patient who underwent chemoradiotherapy. The origin of this receptor is a human donor with HPV-associated anogenital cancer. This rearrangement joins TRBV6-5 to TRBJ1-6; 7 bases are shared with TRBD1. This CDR3 reads CASSFGQAGNSPLHF. The CDR3 DNA follows: TGTGCCAGCAGTTTCGGACAGGCGGGGAATTCACCCCTCCACTTT.